This T cell receptor beta chain was retrieved from a study of OX40 agonist ivuxolimab in advanced cancers. Germline loops: CDR1 LGHNA, CDR2 YNFKEQ. V trimming: 3 bases; J trimming: 5 bases; junction bases outside the gene matches: 4. CDR3 length equals 14 residues. Repertoires were generated with immunoSEQ multiplex PCR, while TCRdb's copy carries only in-frame clones and drops some. This sample has about 98,000 clones, with 70% to 90% found just once. The V gene is TRBV4-2, the J gene TRBJ2-7; 10 bases are a match to TRBD2. Here the sequenced sample was CD4+ or CD8+ T cells sorted from blood, taken in a trial of the OX40 agonist ivuxolimab. This TCR was recovered from an adult with an advanced solid tumor such as melanoma, head and neck, liver or kidney cancer. CDR3 region: CASSHGLAVHEQYF. In nucleotides, the CDR3 is TGTGCCAGCAGCCATGGACTAGCGGTACACGAGCAGTACTTC.